Below, 11 T cell receptor beta chains from the same sample are listed, as sequenced in a study of tumor and adjacent non-tumor tissue in lung cancer. This sample's RNA came from whole unsorted tissue. TCRbeta libraries were built with three rounds of nested PCR, modified from ARM-PCR. TCRdb ran MiXCR on the multiplex PCR reads and lists one entry per CDR3 protein. The table has under 150,000 distinct CDR3 sequences, roughly 64% seen once. Sequencing was done on a sample of lung tumor tissue. These receptors all stem from a man younger than 40 with non-small cell lung cancer.

Note on this clonotype: A much larger clone differs by one base, so this may be a read error. V and J are TRBV29-1 and TRBJ2-5; 9 positions match TRBD2. There are 14 residues in the CDR3. The germline gives CDR1 SQVTM, CDR2 ANQGSEA. The CDR3 coding sequence is TGCAGCGTTGAAAGCGGGGGGCGGGGAGAGACCCACTACTTC. This translates into CSVESGGRGETHYF.

With regard to this clonotype: The junction shows a germline mismatch at one end, possibly a read error. The CDR3 loop reads CSARKPSFNEQFF. The CDR3 DNA reads TGCAGTGCTAGGAAGCCTTCCTTCAATGAGCAGTTTTTC. The chain uses TRBV20-1 and TRBJ2-1; no clear D gene. The CDR3 runs to 13 residues. Per germline, CDR1 DFQATT and CDR2 SNEGSKA (reference sequence).

This clonotype showed up just once. Here the CDR3 reads CASSQYVAFFPEAFF. CDR3 DNA: TGTGCCAGCAGCCAATATGTCGCCTTTTTCCCTGAAGCTTTCTTT. The rearrangement uses TRBV4-2 and TRBJ1-1, with D unresolved. V lost 2 bases to trimming and J lost 6 bases, with 16 bases between them. Germline lookup yields CDR1 LGHNA and CDR2 YNFKEQ. The CDR3 is 15 amino acids.

There are many counts of this clonotype. The CDR3 spells CASSQESTSGGLEQYF. The CDR3 DNA reads as TGTGCCAGCAGCCAAGAGTCGACTAGCGGGGGCCTCGAGCAGTACTTC. The rearrangement joins TRBV4-2 to TRBJ2-7, with 12 bases aligning to TRBD2. This CDR3 is 16 amino acids long. V was clipped by 0 bases and J by 6 bases; unmatched bases: 6. Looked up from germline, CDR1 is LGHNA and CDR2 is YNFKEQ.

Notes on this clonotype: This may be a read error, as it is one base from a much larger clone. The chain links TRBV12-3 or TRBV12-4 to TRBJ2-7; D might be TRBD1 or TRBD2, each matching 6 bases. The CDR3 covers 14 residues. Trimming left V 4 bases short and J 7 bases short, with 17 bases between. CDR3 in amino acids: CASSYTGTRGEQYF. In nucleotides, the CDR3 is TGTGCCAGCAGTTATACAGGGACCCGGGGGGAGCAGTACTTC.

The J gene is TRBJ2-5, the V gene TRBV20-1; the match to TRBD1 covers 9 bases. The CDR3 runs to 14 residues. CDR1 and CDR2 from the germline V gene are DFQATT and SNEGSKA (reference sequence). V trimming: 6 bases; J trimming: 7 bases; junction bases outside the gene matches: 12. The CDR3 sequence is CSAGATGGRGTQYF. The CDR3 DNA is TGCAGTGCCGGGGCGACAGGGGGACGGGGGACCCAGTACTTC.

This clonotype was observed a single time. At one end, the junction sequence differs from germline, possibly due to a read error. As DNA, the CDR3 is TGCAGTGCTAGAGATTTTGGACTAGCAGAAGAGATCCAGTACTTC. It specifies CSARDFGLAEEIQYF. V is TRBV20-1 and J is TRBJ2-5, with TRBD2 identical over 8 bases. The CDR3 is 15 amino acids. Per the germline V gene, CDR1 is DFQATT and CDR2 is SNEGSKA (reference sequence).

With respect to this clonotype: The junction and the germline gene differ at one end; a read error may be behind it. The chain combines TRBV11-3 with TRBJ2-1; the D is unclear. Germline V gives CDR1 SGHNT, CDR2 YENEEA. The CDR3 consists of 13 residues. CDR3 region: CASSPTLGNEQLF. As DNA, the CDR3 is TGTGCCAGCAGCCCCACACTTGGCAATGAGCAGCTCTTT.

At least ten counts were recorded for this clonotype. Written as DNA, the CDR3 is TGTGCCAGCAGTGAAGGGGGTGAAGCTTTCTTT. Translated: CASSEGGEAFF. This chain connects TRBV6-1 to TRBJ1-1; D is unclear. Trimming stripped 1 base from V and 7 bases from J, with 4 bases between. Germline lookup yields CDR1 MNHNS and CDR2 SASEGT. This CDR3 has 11 residues.

This clonotype occurred once. A much larger clone is a single base away; this may be a read error. The rearrangement joins TRBV24-1 to TRBJ2-1, with D perhaps matching TRBD1 or TRBD2 (6 bases each). CDR1 and CDR2 from the germline V gene are KGHDR and SFDVKD. CDR3 length: 15 amino acids. CDR3 nucleotide sequence: TGTGCCACCAGTGTAGGGGGGACTTCCTACATTGAGCAGTTCTTC. As protein: CATSVGGTSYIEQFF.

The rearrangement uses TRBV24-1 and TRBJ2-5; unclear D gene. Germline loops: CDR1 KGHDR, CDR2 SFDVKD. Trimming cost V 4 bases and J 5 bases, with 25 bases left between them. The CDR3 totals 18 residues. The CDR3 region is CATSDPSPYVGRVETQYF. CDR3 DNA: TGTGCCACCAGTGACCCGTCCCCCTATGTCGGGCGAGTGGAGACCCAGTACTTC.